This T cell receptor (beta chain) derives from a study of blood T cell repertoires in COVID-19. Study details: The origin of the acute and convalescent COVID-19 samples was the United States, Italy and Spain. T cells, B-cell-depleted T cells, or PBMCs provided the cDNA or gDNA that served as material.

Per the study methods: Using reference gene primer amplification, nucleated cell counts were estimated. Here immunoSEQ multiplex PCR was the method, and the copy in TCRdb shows in-frame clones only, minus some. D and trimming come from the DNA, and the V and J calls and clone size come from that table. The sample consists of tens of thousands of clones, roughly 80% of them appearing once. The V and J ends lost 8 bases and 1 base, in that order; junction bases with no gene match: 3. The CDR3 contains 13 residues. Germline CDR1 is KGHSH and CDR2 is LQKENI. The chain employs TRBV18 and TRBJ1-1, with TRBD1 identical over 8 bases. The sequence was obtained from an older man with active or convalescent COVID-19. The sequenced material came from peripheral blood. In DNA form, the CDR3 reads TGTGCCAGCGGACAGGGCCAGAACACTGAAGCTTTCTTT. It encodes CASGQGQNTEAFF.